These 9 T cell receptor beta chains were all obtained from the same sample, sequenced in a study of beta chain features in type 1 diabetes. Study-level results: TCRB CDR3s were moderately but significantly shorter in Type 1 diabetes patients in all four CD4+ subsets.

Since all of the isolated RNA was reverse transcribed, expressed TCRB transcripts were what got sequenced. Data came from immunoSEQ multiplex PCR; TCRdb stores just in-frame clones and leaves some out. The sample holds 300,000 to 400,000 clones, 13% seen once. What these receptors recognize is not known. The specimen sequenced was naive CD4+ T cells from blood. The receptors derive from a woman under 30 with type 1 diabetes.

The chain carries TRBV27 and TRBJ1-5; D call uncertain. Germline V lookup: CDR1 MNHEY, CDR2 SMNVEV (reference sequence). V lost 5 bases, J lost 3 bases, and 11 bases lay in between. CDR3 length equals 14 residues. CDR3 DNA: TGTGCCAGCAGTGGAGGAGGGTACAATCAGCCCCAGCATTTT. This encodes CASSGGGYNQPQHF.

This sequence joins TRBV28 and TRBJ2-3; 8 bases are a match to TRBD2. Germline V CDR1 and CDR2: MDHEN, SYDVKM. The CDR3 covers 14 residues. Germline trimming cut 3 bases from V and 2 bases from J; bases unmatched to any gene: 1. The CDR3 DNA sequence: TGTGCCAGCAGTTTTGGACTAGCCACAGATACGCAGTATTTT. Translating it yields CASSFGLATDTQYF.

This chain links TRBV29-1 with TRBJ1-1; 9 bases align to TRBD1. After removal of 3 bases from V and 5 bases from J, the junction contained 7 bases not matched to a gene. Germline V gives CDR1 SQVTM, CDR2 ANQGSEA. The CDR3 consists of 14 residues. The DNA of the CDR3 is TGCAGCGTTGAGGGACAGGGCTCGGTAACTGAAGCTTTCTTT. Protein: CSVEGQGSVTEAFF.

J is TRBJ2-3 and V is TRBV10-3; 12 bases are shared with TRBD2. V was clipped by 2 bases and J by 2 bases; unmatched bases: 11. CDR3 length: 19 amino acids. Germline-derived CDR1 and CDR2 are ENHRY and SYGVKD. The CDR3 sequence is CAISEGGLLAGGTTDTQYF. The CDR3 bases are TGTGCCATCAGTGAGGGCGGCCTTCTAGCGGGAGGGACCACAGATACGCAGTATTTT.

The J gene is TRBJ2-7, the V gene TRBV2, with a possible D match to TRBD2 (6 bases). The V gene lost 3 bases and the J gene lost 3 bases, with 12 bases spanning the gap. This CDR3 has 14 residues. Germline V gene data show CDR1 as SNHLY and CDR2 as FYNNEI. The CDR3 loop reads CASSEGGAGYEQYV. In nucleotides, the CDR3 is TGTGCCAGCAGTGAGGGGGGAGCTGGCTACGAGCAGTACGTC.

V is TRBV5-4 and J is TRBJ2-5; 14 bases line up with TRBD2. Germline V CDR1 and CDR2: SGHNT, YYREEE (reference sequence). This CDR3 region has 19 residues. The V and J ends lost 4 bases and 1 base, in that order; junction bases with no gene match: 12. CDR3 in DNA: TGTGCCAGCAGCACCCTACCCGGGACTAGCGGGAGCGTCCAAGAGACCCAGTACTTC. Its protein is CASSTLPGTSGSVQETQYF.

This clone came up a few times. The chain employs TRBV7-9 and TRBJ1-2; 11 bases map to TRBD1. The CDR3 totals 19 residues. With V trimmed by 5 bases and J by 5 bases, 19 bases remained unmatched. CDR1 and CDR2 (germline): SEHNR, FQNEAQ (reference sequence). DNA of the CDR3: TGTGCCAGCAGCCCAATAGCCGGACAGGGGGCGCGTGAAGGGTATGGCTACACCTTC. Translation gives CASSPIAGQGAREGYGYTF.

On this clone: Other DNA variants within this sample encode the same CDR3. The genes are TRBV11-2 and TRBJ1-5, with unresolved D. This CDR3 has 13 amino acids. Germline-derived CDR1 and CDR2 are SGHAT and FQNNGV. Trimming cost V 4 bases and J 0 bases, with 4 bases left between them. This chain's CDR3 is CASSSSSNQPQHF. CDR3 DNA: TGTGCCAGCAGCTCTAGTAGCAATCAGCCCCAGCATTTT.

This chain joins TRBV7-9 and TRBJ2-1; 11 nucleotides line up with TRBD2. CDR1 and CDR2 (germline): SEHNR, FQNEAQ (reference sequence). There are 13 residues in the CDR3. The CDR3 region has the DNA TGTTTTAGCGGGAGGGGGGCCGGCAATGAGCAGTTCTTC. Its protein product is CFSGRGAGNEQFF.